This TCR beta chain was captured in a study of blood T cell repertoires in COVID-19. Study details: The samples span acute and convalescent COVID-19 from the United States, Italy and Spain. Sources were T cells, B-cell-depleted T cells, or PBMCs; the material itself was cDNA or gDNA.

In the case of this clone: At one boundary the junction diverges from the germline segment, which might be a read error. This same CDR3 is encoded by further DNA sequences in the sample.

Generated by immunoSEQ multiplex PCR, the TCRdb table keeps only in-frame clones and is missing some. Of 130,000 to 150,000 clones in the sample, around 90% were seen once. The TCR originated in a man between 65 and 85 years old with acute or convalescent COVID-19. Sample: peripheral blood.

The CDR3 here is CASSLSGTGRDQPQHF. CDR3 sequence (DNA): TGTGCCAGCAGTCTATCCGGGACAGGGAGGGATCAGCCCCAGCATTTT. The chain recombines TRBV27 with TRBJ1-5; 9 bases map to TRBD1. The germline V gene encodes CDR1 MNHEY and CDR2 SMNVEV (reference sequence). The CDR3 is made up of 16 amino acids.